What follows are 14 T cell receptor beta chains derived from one specimen sequenced in a study of blood T cells in healthy people across ages. Next came a second PCR, run for about 7 to 12 cycles, which used a sample-barcoded 5' primer along with a J-beta primer mix. TCRdb fed the 5' RACE reads into MiXCR, producing one record per CDR3 protein. The repertoire has about 640,000 distinct CDR3 sequences, roughly 58% of them found once; the top ten carry over 30%. The sample taken for sequencing was blood. The receptors originated from a man aged 55 to 70 in good health.

This chain joins TRBV20-1 and TRBJ2-5, with D perhaps assigned TRBD1 or TRBD2 (5 bases each). Deletions cut 3 bases from V and 7 bases from J, with 18 bases between. Per germline, CDR1 DFQATT and CDR2 SNEGSKA (reference sequence). CDR3 length: 14 amino acids. The CDR3: CSASKAGSAWTQYF. In DNA form, the CDR3 reads TGCAGTGCTAGTAAGGCAGGGAGTGCGTGGACCCAGTACTTC.

The V gene is TRBV5-1, the J gene TRBJ2-1; 10 nucleotides match TRBD2. The CDR3 totals 16 residues. The V gene's germline CDR1 is SGHRS and CDR2 YFSETQ. The trim removed 3 bases at V and 5 bases at J, leaving 8 bases unmatched. DNA of the CDR3: TGCGCCAGCAGCTCACACCGGACTAGCGGTCACAATGAGCAGTTCTTC. It encodes CASSSHRTSGHNEQFF.

The chain recombines TRBV20-1 with TRBJ2-1; tentatively, D is TRBD2 (6 bases). V gave up 5 bases and J gave up 0 bases, with 11 bases separating them. This CDR3 comprises 14 residues. CDR1 is DFQATT, CDR2 SNEGSKA, per germline (reference sequence). CDR3 DNA sequence: TGCAGTGCTCAGGCGGGGAGCTCCTACAATGAGCAGTTCTTC. Encoded protein: CSAQAGSSYNEQFF.

This sequence joins TRBV4-2 and TRBJ2-3; 7 bases line up with TRBD2. The CDR3 is 16 residues long. Germline V gene sequence: CDR1 LGHNA, CDR2 YNFKEQ. With V trimmed by 1 base and J by 2 bases, 6 bases remained unmatched. CDR3 in DNA: TGTGCCAGCAGCCAAGGGGGCGGGGGTTACACAGATACGCAGTATTTT. Amino acids: CASSQGGGGYTDTQYF.

This clonotype was seen just once. The chain joins TRBV20-1 to TRBJ2-3, with D uncertain. CDR1 DFQATT and CDR2 SNEGSKA come from the germline V gene (reference sequence). The V gene lost 2 bases and the J gene lost 2 bases, with 11 bases spanning the gap. This CDR3 contains 14 residues. Written as DNA, the CDR3 is TGCAGTGCTAGAAAGATGGTAGCCACAGATACGCAGTATTTT. Protein sequence: CSARKMVATDTQYF.

The chain uses TRBV24-1 and TRBJ2-2; 9 positions match TRBD1. Trimming took 5 bases from V and 6 from J; bases not matched to a gene: 6. There are 15 residues in the CDR3. Germline V gene sequence: CDR1 KGHDR, CDR2 SFDVKD. In DNA, the CDR3 is TGTGCCACCAGTGCCGAAGGACAGGGGCCCGGGGAGCTGTTTTTT. This translates into CATSAEGQGPGELFF.

This chain connects TRBV5-6 to TRBJ2-7; 12 bases are shared with TRBD1. The length of the CDR3 is 15 residues. Trimming removed 4 bases from V and 0 bases from J; junction bases left unmatched: 2. CDR1 SGHDT and CDR2 YYEEEE come from the germline V gene. The CDR3 loop reads CASSGTGGTSYEQYF. CDR3 DNA: TGTGCCAGCAGCGGGACAGGGGGCACCTCCTACGAGCAGTACTTC.

This clonotype was seen only a few times. V usage is TRBV20-1 and J usage is TRBJ1-1; weak D call: TRBD1 (5 bases). With 1 base removed from V and 5 bases from J, the gap between germline ends came to 11 bases. This CDR3 has 13 amino acids. CDR1 DFQATT and CDR2 SNEGSKA come from the germline V gene (reference sequence). The CDR3 loop reads CSARGGVGTEAFF. The CDR3, as DNA: TGCAGTGCTAGAGGGGGGGTCGGTACTGAAGCTTTCTTT.

This clonotype was found many times. J is TRBJ2-5 and V is TRBV29-1; 12 bases match TRBD2. This CDR3 spans 13 amino acids. After removal of 7 bases from V and 6 bases from J, the junction contained 6 bases not matched to a gene. Germline CDR1 reads SQVTM; CDR2 reads ANQGSEA. The CDR3 DNA follows: TGCAGCGCTGACGGACTAGCGGGAAAGACCCAGTACTTC. Translated: CSADGLAGKTQYF.

This clonotype came up a few times. The chain joins TRBV9 to TRBJ2-1; 12 bases fit TRBD2. The junction had 7 bases not matched to a gene; V was cut back by 4 bases and J by 5 bases. CDR1 SGDLS and CDR2 YYNGEE come from the germline V gene. The CDR3 is 16 amino acids. The CDR3, as DNA: TGTGCCAGCAGCCTCGGGACTAGCGGGCCCAACAATGAGCAGTTCTTC. This gives the protein CASSLGTSGPNNEQFF. The full variable domain, in which reference TRBV9 and TRBJ2-1 provide the parts outside the CDR3, is DSGVTQTPKHLITATGQRVTLRCSPRSGDLSVYWYQQSLDQGLQFLIQYYNGEERAKGNILERFSAQQFPDLHSELNLSSLELGDSALYFCASSLGTSGPNNEQFFGPGTRLTVL.

This chain uses TRBV4-1 with TRBJ1-4; D ambiguous. The CDR3 loop spans 14 amino acids. The V gene's germline CDR1 is MGHRA and CDR2 YSYEKL. The ends were cut back, 4 bases at V and 7 bases at J, with 13 bases in the middle. The DNA for the CDR3 is TGCGCCAGCAGCCGTGTGGTAGAGGGTGAAAAACTGTTTTTT. It specifies CASSRVVEGEKLFF.

V usage is TRBV12-3 or TRBV12-4 and J usage is TRBJ1-2; 8 positions match TRBD1. The CDR3 is made up of 12 amino acids. The J segment lost 8 bases and the V segment lost 8 bases, leaving 7 bases of the junction unmatched. CDR3 bases: TGTGCCAGCGGGGACAGGCGGGGCGGCTACACCTTC. Protein product: CASGDRRGGYTF.

The chain links TRBV9 to TRBJ2-1; 12 nucleotides match TRBD2. The CDR3 runs 15 residues. CDR1 and CDR2 (germline): SGDLS, YYNGEE. Trimming removed 6 bases from V and 5 bases from J; junction bases left unmatched: 6. This CDR3 is CASKRLAGANNEQFF. Here the CDR3 DNA reads TGTGCCAGCAAGAGACTAGCGGGGGCCAACAATGAGCAGTTCTTC.

This clonotype has just a few counts. The chain combines TRBV6-5 with TRBJ2-7, with D possibly called TRBD1 or TRBD2 (5 bases each). Between the trimmed V and J ends, which lost 7 bases and 4 bases, there was a span of 17 bases. Germline V lookup: CDR1 MNHEY, CDR2 SVGAGI. The CDR3 consists of 14 residues. The CDR3 protein is CASNPTGAAYEQYF. As DNA, the CDR3 is TGTGCCAGCAATCCTACCGGGGCAGCTTACGAGCAGTACTTC.